This TCR beta chain derives from a study of blood T cell repertoires in COVID-19. V lost 6 bases, J lost 2 bases, and 8 bases stayed unmatched. Germline lookup yields CDR1 SEHNR and CDR2 FQNEAQ (reference sequence). This CDR3 region has 17 residues. Profiled with immunoSEQ multiplex PCR; TCRdb holds only in-frame clones, not every one. Among some 100,000 clones listed, roughly 86% were seen once. The rearrangement uses TRBV7-9 and TRBJ2-6, with TRBD1 identical over 9 bases. This TCR came from a man aged 50 to 59 with acute or convalescent COVID-19. Source material: peripheral blood. The CDR3 DNA is TGTGCCAGCAGTAAACAGGGGGCTCATGCTGGGGCCAACGTCCTGACTTTC. It translates to CASSKQGAHAGANVLTF. Supplemented by reference TRBV7-9 and TRBJ2-6, the full variable domain reads DTGVSQNPRHKITKRGQNVTFRCDPISEHNRLYWYRQTLGQGPEFLTYFQNEAQLEKSRLLSDRFSAERPKGSFSTLEIQRTEQGDSAMYLCASSKQGAHAGANVLTFGAGSRLTVL.